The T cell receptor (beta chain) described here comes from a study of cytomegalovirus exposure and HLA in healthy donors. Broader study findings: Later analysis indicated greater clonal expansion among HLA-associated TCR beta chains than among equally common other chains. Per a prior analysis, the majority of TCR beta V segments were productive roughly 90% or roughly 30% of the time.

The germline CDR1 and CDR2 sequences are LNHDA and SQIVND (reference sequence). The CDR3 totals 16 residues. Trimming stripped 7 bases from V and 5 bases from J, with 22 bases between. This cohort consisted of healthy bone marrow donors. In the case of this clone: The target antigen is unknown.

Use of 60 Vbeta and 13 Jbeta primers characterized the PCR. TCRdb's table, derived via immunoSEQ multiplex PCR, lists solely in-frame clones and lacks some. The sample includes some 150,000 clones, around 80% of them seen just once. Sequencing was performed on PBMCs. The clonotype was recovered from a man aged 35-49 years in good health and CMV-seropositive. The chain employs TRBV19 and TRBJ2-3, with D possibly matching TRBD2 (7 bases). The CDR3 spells CASTSQAGGLGDTQYF. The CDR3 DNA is TGTGCCAGTACTTCCCAGGCCGGGGGGCTTGGAGATACGCAGTATTTT.